This TCR beta chain was identified in a study of blood T cell repertoires in COVID-19. Overall study context: The United States, Italy and Spain provided the acute and convalescent COVID-19 samples. PBMCs, B-cell-depleted T cells, or T cells were the source of the cDNA or gDNA that made up the material.

Original methodology: Quantification of nucleated cells was approximated via reference gene primer amplification. Some clones are missing from TCRdb's copy, which holds only in-frame ones; the method was immunoSEQ multiplex PCR. That table gives V, J and clone size, and the DNA gave D and trimming. This repertoire shows some 270,000 clones, approximately 85% found once; its top ten account for 0.7% to 0.9%. Patients at the Seattle site were enrolled during active infection and followed longitudinally. This clone was detected only a few times. Sequencing was done on a sample of peripheral blood. This TCR derives from a human donor with COVID-19, enrolled during active disease. The donor label of this sample is uncertain.

The CDR3, as DNA: TGTGCCAGCAGTGAAGTCGGGATCTCTCAGCCCCAGCATTTT. Protein: CASSEVGISQPQHF. The chain carries TRBV6-1 and TRBJ1-5; D is unresolved. Trimming took 1 base from V and 6 from J, leaving 10 bases between them. Germline lookup yields CDR1 MNHNS and CDR2 SASEGT. This CDR3 is 14 amino acids long.